The 29 T cell receptor beta chains below come from one sample, sequenced in a study of cytomegalovirus exposure and HLA in healthy donors. The PCR contained 60 Vbeta and 13 Jbeta primers. Measured with immunoSEQ multiplex PCR; TCRdb has only the in-frame clones, and not every one. The sample includes roughly 100,000 clones, roughly 12% of them seen just once. The sample consisted of PBMCs. The receptors were sampled from a man between 35 and 55 years old in good health and CMV-seropositive.

The chain has TRBV9 and TRBJ2-5; 9 bases line up with TRBD1. Trimming removed 3 bases from V and 4 bases from J; junction bases left unmatched: 10. This CDR3 comprises 16 residues. Germline V CDR1 and CDR2: SGDLS, YYNGEE. This chain's CDR3 is CASSGGGTGSPETQYF. CDR3 in DNA: TGTGCCAGCAGCGGGGGGGGGACAGGGTCTCCAGAGACCCAGTACTTC.

This chain joins TRBV6-1 and TRBJ2-2, with 11 bases fitting TRBD1. Germline loops: CDR1 MNHNS, CDR2 SASEGT. After removal of 4 bases from V and 6 bases from J, the junction contained 10 bases not matched to a gene. CDR3 length: 17 residues. CDR3: CASSATGTGGVSGELFF. The CDR3, as DNA: TGTGCCAGCAGTGCTACTGGGACAGGGGGAGTGTCCGGGGAGCTGTTTTTT.

This clone has just a few counts. The chain carries TRBV5-1 and TRBJ2-7, with 10 nucleotides matching TRBD2. The CDR3 totals 18 residues. Germline V CDR1 and CDR2: SGHRS, YFSETQ. V lost 1 base and J lost 1; bases outside the gene matches: 11. This chain's CDR3 is CASSLSASGSLTSYEQYF. In DNA form, the CDR3 reads TGCGCCAGCAGCTTGTCGGCTAGCGGGAGTTTGACGTCCTACGAGCAGTACTTC.

Turning to this clone: The same CDR3 arises from other DNA sequences in this sample as well. The chain uses TRBV5-1 and TRBJ1-1; D perhaps matches TRBD1 (5 bases). The CDR3 loop spans 14 amino acids. The V and J ends lost 0 bases and 0 bases respectively, with 6 bases between them. The germline gives CDR1 SGHRS, CDR2 YFSETQ. In DNA form, the CDR3 reads TGCGCCAGCAGCTTGGACAGGTTGAACACTGAAGCTTTCTTT. Translation: CASSLDRLNTEAFF.

The chain links TRBV29-1 to TRBJ2-1; D ambiguous. Looked up from germline, CDR1 is SQVTM and CDR2 is ANQGSEA. Deletions cut 2 bases from V and 0 bases from J, with 14 bases between. The CDR3 is 16 amino acids. This CDR3 is CSVESGGSSSYNEQFF. The CDR3, as DNA: TGCAGCGTTGAATCTGGCGGATCCAGCTCCTACAATGAGCAGTTCTTC.

This clone has just a few counts. The chain links TRBV2 to TRBJ2-1; 14 bases line up with TRBD2. V shed 7 bases and J 9 bases; nucleotides not matched to a gene: 11. Germline CDR1 SNHLY, CDR2 FYNNEI. This CDR3 has 16 amino acids. The CDR3 here is CASIRGTSGRHSEQFF. CDR3 DNA: TGTGCCAGCATTCGCGGGACTAGCGGGAGACATAGTGAGCAGTTCTTC. Using reference TRBV2 and TRBJ2-1 for the parts outside the CDR3, the full variable domain is EPEVTQTPSHQVTQMGQEVILRCVPISNHLYFYWYRQILGQKVEFLVSFYNNEISEKSEIFDDQFSVERPDGSNFTLKIRSTKLEDSAMYFCASIRGTSGRHSEQFFGPGTRLTVL.

This clone has just a few counts. In DNA, the CDR3 is TGTGCCAGTAGTATCGGCCATAGCGGAAACACAGATACGCAGTATTTT. Protein: CASSIGHSGNTDTQYF. This chain joins TRBV19 and TRBJ2-3, with D possibly TRBD2 on 6 matching bases. From germline, CDR1 is LNHDA and CDR2 SQIVND (reference sequence). V was cut by 3 bases and J by 2 bases, with 15 bases left in between. The CDR3 loop spans 16 amino acids.

This clone was seen more than once but under ten times. This chain uses TRBV14 with TRBJ1-1; D possibly corresponds to TRBD1 (5 bases). Trimming left V 4 bases short and J 7 bases short, with 13 bases between. The CDR3 spans 13 residues. Germline CDR1 and CDR2: SGHDN and FVKESK. The CDR3 is CASSPLTGYEAFF. The CDR3 DNA sequence: TGTGCCAGCAGCCCTCTTACAGGCTATGAAGCTTTCTTT.

A few counts support this clone. The chain has TRBV5-1 and TRBJ2-7; TRBD1 might be the D (6 bases). Trimming shortened V by 0 bases and J by 0 bases, and 10 bases separated the two germline ends. The CDR3 is 15 residues long. Germline CDR1 reads SGHRS; CDR2 reads YFSETQ. Here the CDR3 DNA reads TGCGCCAGCAGCTTGGGGTACAGGGCCTCCTACGAGCAGTACTTC. Translating gives CASSLGYRASYEQYF.

This clone has only a few counts. The chain employs TRBV4-2 and TRBJ2-1; 12 nucleotides match TRBD2. Germline V gives CDR1 LGHNA, CDR2 YNFKEQ. This CDR3 region has 15 residues. V shed 4 bases and J 5 bases; nucleotides not matched to a gene: 3. CDR3 amino acids: CASSPLAGGNNEQFF. CDR3 sequence (DNA): TGTGCCAGCAGCCCTCTAGCGGGGGGGAACAATGAGCAGTTCTTC.

This clone came up a few times. This chain connects TRBV6-1 to TRBJ2-7; the match to TRBD2 covers 14 bases. The length of the CDR3 is 15 residues. In germline, CDR1 is MNHNS, CDR2 SASEGT. V lost 7 bases and J lost 6; bases outside the gene matches: 8. In DNA form, the CDR3 reads TGTGCCAGCACCGCAGGGACTAGCGGGAGCCCCGAGCAGTACTTC. Protein sequence: CASTAGTSGSPEQYF.

The V call is TRBV5-1, the J call TRBJ2-7; 12 bases agree with TRBD2. The V gene's germline CDR1 is SGHRS and CDR2 YFSETQ. The CDR3 length is 14 residues. The junction had 6 bases not matched to a gene; V was cut back by 1 base and J by 10 bases. The DNA of the CDR3 is TGCGCCAGCAGCTTGACCCAGACTAGCGGGAGACAGTACTTC. It translates to CASSLTQTSGRQYF.

The CDR3 loop reads CASSYGTGNTEAFF. CDR3 coding DNA: TGTGCCAGTAGCTACGGGACAGGGAACACTGAAGCTTTCTTT. The chain combines TRBV19 with TRBJ1-1, with 8 bases lining up with TRBD1. Trimming took 6 bases from V and 1 from J; bases not matched to a gene: 4. The CDR3 runs to 14 residues. The germline V gene has CDR1 LNHDA and CDR2 SQIVND (reference sequence). The whole variable domain, filled in from reference TRBV19 and TRBJ1-1, reads DGGITQSPKYLFRKEGQNVTLSCEQNLNHDAMYWYRQDPGQGLRLIYYSQIVNDFQKGDIAEGYSVSREKKESFPLTVTSAQKNPTAFYLCASSYGTGNTEAFFGQGTRLTVV.

The chain employs TRBV28 and TRBJ2-2, with 8 bases aligning to TRBD2. Germline CDR1 reads MDHEN; CDR2 reads SYDVKM. V shed 1 base, J shed 0 bases, and the junction held 7 bases outside the gene matches. The CDR3 is 18 amino acids. CDR3 in amino acids: CASSLSTSGSANTGELFF. In DNA, the CDR3 is TGTGCCAGCAGTTTATCAACCAGCGGGAGCGCGAACACCGGGGAGCTGTTTTTT.

The chain employs TRBV7-2 and TRBJ2-2, with D possibly TRBD2 on 6 matching bases. The length of the CDR3 is 13 residues. Germline CDR1 reads SGHTA; CDR2 reads FQGNSA. V gave up 1 base and J gave up 8 bases, with 8 bases separating them. The chain's CDR3 is CASSLVLAGELFF. CDR3 coding DNA: TGTGCCAGCAGCTTAGTTCTAGCGGGGGAGCTGTTTTTT.

The rearrangement uses TRBV7-2 and TRBJ1-1, with D possibly being TRBD1 (6 bases). Germline-derived CDR1 and CDR2 are SGHTA and FQGNSA. The CDR3 runs 14 residues. V lost 1 base, J lost 1 base, and 7 bases lay in between. The CDR3 nucleotides are TGTGCCAGCAGCTTAGGACAGGAGAACACTGAAGCTTTCTTT. Its protein is CASSLGQENTEAFF.

The chain combines TRBV11-2 with TRBJ2-1; D is possibly TRBD2 (5 bases). The CDR3 length is 15 residues. Germline V CDR1 and CDR2: SGHAT, FQNNGV. V was trimmed by 3 bases and J by 3 bases, leaving 12 bases between them. CDR3 in amino acids: CASSLSSADYNEQFF. CDR3 DNA sequence: TGTGCCAGCAGCTTGAGTAGCGCGGACTACAATGAGCAGTTCTTC.

This clone showed up just a few times. J is TRBJ2-7 and V is TRBV13, with a weak D call TRBD2 (5 bases). The CDR3 consists of 14 residues. Per the germline V gene, CDR1 is PRHDT and CDR2 is FYEKMQ (reference sequence). The V end lost 6 bases, the J end lost 0 bases, and 12 bases lay between the germline ends. The CDR3 coding sequence is TGTGCCAGCAGGTCCGGTGGGAGCTCCTACGAGCAGTACTTC. The encoded protein is CASRSGGSSYEQYF.

The CDR3 DNA sequence: TGTGCCAGCAGTGTAGGGGGGGGCTCCTACGAGCAGTACTTC. It specifies CASSVGGGSYEQYF. This chain connects TRBV25-1 to TRBJ2-7, with a weak D call TRBD2 (7 bases). The CDR3 loop spans 14 amino acids. Deletions cut 4 bases from V and 0 bases from J, with 10 bases between. Germline V lookup: CDR1 MGHDK, CDR2 SYGVNS.

This clone was counted a few times. The chain carries TRBV7-2 and TRBJ1-2; D possibly corresponds to TRBD1 (6 bases). With 1 base removed from V and 5 bases from J, the gap between germline ends came to 17 bases. This CDR3 is 16 amino acids long. CDR1 and CDR2 (germline): SGHTA, FQGNSA. The CDR3 region has the DNA TGTGCCAGCAGCTTAGACCCGAGGTTACAGGGTTATGGCTACACCTTC. Translation: CASSLDPRLQGYGYTF.

This clone was detected a few times. The CDR3 bases are TGCAGTGCTATACCCGGAGAGACCCAGTACTTC. Translation: CSAIPGETQYF. The rearrangement uses TRBV20-1 and TRBJ2-5; D gene ambiguous. This CDR3 region has 11 residues. CDR1 and CDR2 from the germline V gene are DFQATT and SNEGSKA (reference sequence). Trimming shortened V by 4 bases and J by 4 bases, and 7 bases separated the two germline ends.

V gene TRBV29-1 combines with J gene TRBJ1-4, with 10 bases lining up with TRBD1. V lost 7 bases to trimming and J lost 7 bases; unmatched junction nucleotides: 6. Germline lookup yields CDR1 SQVTM and CDR2 ANQGSEA. The CDR3 is 13 amino acids. In nucleotides, the CDR3 is TGCAGCGGCTTGACAGGGGGCCGTGAAAAACTGTTTTTT. This translates into CSGLTGGREKLFF.

V gene TRBV6-5 combines with J gene TRBJ1-2; D is unclear. Germline CDR1 is MNHEY and CDR2 is SVGAGI. The CDR3 spans 11 residues. The V end was cut by 6 bases, the J end by 8 bases, with 10 bases between. CDR3 in DNA: TGTGCCAGCAGATCGGAGTACGGCTACACCTTC. It specifies CASRSEYGYTF.

This clone was counted only a few times. CDR3 sequence reads: CASSSSGRASYNEQFF. The CDR3 DNA sequence: TGTGCCAGCAGTTCTAGCGGGAGGGCCTCCTACAATGAGCAGTTCTTC. V gene TRBV6-4 combines with J gene TRBJ2-1; 12 bases are a match to TRBD2. The junction had 2 bases not matched to a gene; V was cut back by 5 bases and J by 0 bases. Germline lookup yields CDR1 MRHNA and CDR2 SNTAGT. This CDR3 comprises 16 residues.

The chain is built from TRBV7-3 and TRBJ2-5, with a possible D match to TRBD1 (5 bases). CDR1 and CDR2 from the germline V gene are SGHTA and FQGTGA. This CDR3 comprises 13 residues. Trimming pared 3 bases from V and 3 bases from J, leaving 8 bases between. In DNA, the CDR3 is TGTGCCAGCAGCTTCAGGGAAAAAGAGACCCAGTACTTC. Translated: CASSFREKETQYF.

This clone was counted between two and nine times. The V gene is TRBV7-8, the J gene TRBJ1-1; possibly TRBD1 for D (5 bases). The CDR3 covers 15 residues. V lost 1 base, J lost 0 bases, and 9 bases lay in between. CDR1 and CDR2 (germline): SGHVS, FQNEAQ. This chain's CDR3 is CASSLDRTMNTEAFF. CDR3 in DNA: TGTGCCAGCAGCTTAGATAGGACAATGAACACTGAAGCTTTCTTT.

There are a few counts of this clone. This rearrangement joins TRBV28 to TRBJ2-7; 8 bases agree with TRBD1. This CDR3 has 14 amino acids. J gave up 7 bases and V 6 bases, and 11 bases lay outside the gene matches. The germline gives CDR1 MDHEN, CDR2 SYDVKM. CDR3 region: CASSPQDRDREQYF. For the CDR3, the DNA is TGTGCCAGCAGCCCCCAGGACAGGGATAGGGAGCAGTACTTC.

J is TRBJ2-2 and V is TRBV10-3; a possible D gene is TRBD2 (5 bases). Per the germline V gene, CDR1 is ENHRY and CDR2 is SYGVKD. The CDR3 spans 14 residues. The V end lost 4 bases, the J end lost 3 bases, and 9 bases lay between the germline ends. The CDR3 spells CAISASPDTGELFF. The CDR3 coding sequence is TGTGCCATCAGTGCTAGCCCGGACACCGGGGAGCTGTTTTTT.

The chain combines TRBV10-3 with TRBJ2-3; no reliable D call. Looked up from germline, CDR1 is ENHRY and CDR2 is SYGVKD. V lost 0 bases and J 8 bases, leaving 6 bases between the germline ends. The CDR3 spans 12 residues. The CDR3 DNA is TGTGCCATCAGTGAGTCCCAGATTACGCAGTATTTT. Its translation: CAISESQITQYF.